This entry concerns a single T cell receptor (beta chain). This entry comes from a study of blood T cell repertoires in COVID-19. Authors' data handling: Amplification of reference gene primers was used by the study to estimate nucleated cell counts. Clones were sequenced by immunoSEQ multiplex PCR, and TCRdb holds only the in-frame ones, with some missing. The DNA gave D and trimming, while V, J and clone size come from that table. Of about 170,000 clones in the sample, 80% to 90% were seen once. The CDR3 spans 13 residues. Trimming removed 4 bases from V and 5 bases from J, with 12 bases in between. Germline CDR1 reads SGHRS; CDR2 reads YFSETQ.

The sample taken for sequencing was peripheral blood. The rearrangement uses TRBV5-1 and TRBJ1-1, with D perhaps matching TRBD1 (5 bases). The source is a man aged 40-55 years who had recovered from COVID-19. The CDR3 protein is CASSARVQTEAFF. The CDR3 DNA is TGCGCCAGCAGCGCCAGGGTACAAACTGAAGCTTTCTTT.